This is a list of T cell receptor beta chains from one sample in a study of OX40 agonist ivuxolimab in advanced cancers. Profiling relied on immunoSEQ multiplex PCR, and the TCRdb table lists in-frame clones only, not all of them. The table has 45,000 to 55,000 clones, approximately 86% seen once; the top ten hold 1% to 1.5%. Material: CD4+ or CD8+ T cells sorted from blood, obtained in a trial of the OX40 agonist ivuxolimab. The origin of the receptors is an adult with an advanced solid tumor such as melanoma, head and neck, liver or kidney cancer. Each CDR3 is given with its conserved first and last residue. Each record gives: D gene, V gene, J gene, clone size, CDR3 protein, CDR3 DNA. The D gene is left open where the match is weak. Rows may omit the clone size; those that give it use once, few, many or a size class.

>.|TRBV7-9|TRBJ2-3|few
CASRPQGRGTDTQYF
TGTGCCAGCAGGCCACAGGGTAGGGGCACAGATACGCAGTATTTT
>.|TRBV5-1|TRBJ2-1|.
CASSPNVGRSAGEQFF
TGCGCCAGCAGCCCGAATGTGGGACGGAGCGCTGGGGAGCAGTTCTTC
>.|TRBV5-6|TRBJ2-3|.
CASSLATRGLGADTQYF
TGTGCCAGCAGCTTGGCCACGAGGGGGTTAGGGGCAGATACGCAGTATTTT
>.|TRBV9|TRBJ2-2|.
CASKKGMAGELFF
TGTGCCAGCAAAAAAGGGATGGCCGGGGAGCTGTTTTTT
>TRBD2|TRBV4-3|TRBJ2-5|once
CASSQGGGKGPTYHQETQYF
TGCGCCAGCAGCCAAGGCGGGGGAAAGGGCCCGACATATCACCAAGAGACCCAGTACTTC
>.|TRBV4-3|TRBJ1-2|once
CASSPWSNYGYTF
TGCGCCAGCAGCCCCTGGAGTAACTATGGCTACACCTTC
>.|TRBV6-1|TRBJ1-2|.
CASNIRQGYDYGYTF
TGTGCCAGCAACATTCGCCAGGGATATGACTATGGCTACACCTTC
>TRBD2|TRBV11-2|TRBJ2-5|few
CASSASGRETQYF
TGTGCCAGCAGCGCTAGCGGGAGAGAGACCCAGTACTTC
>.|TRBV6-4|TRBJ2-1|few
CASSDSNRQGGWGSEQFF
TGTGCCAGCAGTGACTCGAATCGGCAGGGGGGATGGGGTTCAGAGCAGTTCTTC
>.|TRBV5-1|TRBJ2-3|.
CASSSLRGGPGRDTQYF
TGCGCCAGCAGCTCCCTCCGCGGGGGCCCCGGTAGAGATACGCAGTATTTT
>.|TRBV7-9|TRBJ1-1|.
CASSLAGSVNTEAFF
TGTGCCAGCAGCTTAGCGGGCAGTGTGAACACTGAAGCTTTCTTT
>TRBD2|TRBV10-1|TRBJ2-3|once
CASSAPGLDADTQYF
TGCGCCAGCAGTGCCCCGGGACTAGACGCAGATACGCAGTATTTT
>.|TRBV5-1|TRBJ1-6|.
CASSLGDIVRPLHF
TGCGCCAGCAGCTTGGGAGACATAGTTCGTCCCCTCCACTTT
>.|TRBV7-2|TRBJ2-1|.
CASSPTLNSYNEQFF
TGTGCCAGCAGCCCCACCCTCAACTCCTACAATGAGCAGTTCTTC
>.|TRBV7-7|TRBJ1-1|few
CASSFGENTEAFF
TGTGCTAGCAGCTTTGGAGAGAACACTGAAGCTTTCTTT
>TRBD2|TRBV9|TRBJ2-1|.
CASSVGTSGTGEQFF
TGTGCCAGCAGCGTAGGGACTAGCGGAACAGGTGAGCAGTTCTTC
>.|TRBV11-2|TRBJ2-1|.
CASSYYNEQFF
TGTGCCAGCAGCTACTACAATGAGCAGTTCTTC
>.|TRBV11-3|TRBJ2-4|.
CASSSSGVQGYIQYF
TGTGCCAGCAGCTCCTCGGGGGTGCAGGGTTACATTCAGTACTTC
>TRBD1|TRBV6-5|TRBJ2-3|.
CASSLQGAPDTQYF
TGTGCCAGCAGTCTACAGGGGGCCCCAGATACGCAGTATTTT
>TRBD1|TRBV4-1|TRBJ1-1|few
CASSLDRGVNTEAFF
TGCGCCAGCAGCCTGGACAGGGGGGTGAACACTGAAGCTTTCTTT
>.|TRBV5-1|TRBJ1-6|.
CASSLESVGDNSPLHF
TGCGCCAGCAGCTTGGAATCTGTCGGGGATAATTCACCCCTCCACTTT
>.|TRBV20-1|TRBJ2-7|once
CSAEKWSEQYF
TGCAGTGCTGAGAAGTGGAGCGAGCAGTACTTC
>.|TRBV9|TRBJ1-2|.
CASSDFGGARGYTF
TGTGCCAGCAGCGACTTTGGGGGGGCAAGGGGCTACACCTTC
>TRBD1|TRBV2|TRBJ1-2|once
CASGRDRGLGGYTF
TGTGCCAGCGGCCGGGACAGGGGGCTGGGTGGCTACACCTTC
>.|TRBV7-2|TRBJ1-2|few
CASSLGGNYGYTF
TGTGCCAGCAGCTTAGGGGGGAACTATGGCTACACCTTC
>.|TRBV7-2|TRBJ2-2|once
CASRRGWNTGELFF
TGTGCCAGCAGGCGAGGGTGGAACACCGGGGAGCTGTTTTTT
>TRBD2|TRBV2|TRBJ2-1|.
CASLAGGSYNEQFF
TGTGCCAGCCTCGCGGGGGGCTCCTACAATGAGCAGTTCTTC